This TCR beta chain appears in the sequencing data of a study of CDR3 diversity in severe acne. TCRdb re-analysed the PCR reads in MiXCR, keeping a single row per CDR3 protein. The sample includes tens of thousands of distinct CDR3 sequences, about 54% seen only once; the top ten take roughly 13%. V lost 5 bases to trimming and J lost 1 base; unmatched junction nucleotides: 11. Per the germline V gene, CDR1 is SEHNR and CDR2 is FQNEAQ (reference sequence). CDR3 length equals 19 residues. This receptor was obtained from a male donor in good health, without acne. V usage is TRBV7-9 and J usage is TRBJ2-3; 14 nucleotides line up with TRBD2. The sequenced sample was blood. Here the CDR3 DNA reads TGTGCCAGCAGCACAAACCCGGGACTAGCGGGAGCAGGCACAGATACGCAGTATTTT. Translation: CASSTNPGLAGAGTDTQYF.